This TCR beta chain appears in the sequencing data of a study of T cell responses to AZD1222 COVID-19 vaccine. Overall study findings and caveats: Among the donors, most were white British and more were female, and clonal diversity was possibly underestimated. Just six people given AZD1222 tested seropositive at baseline. Unmutated variant regions reportedly attract nearly half of all spike-specific TCRs. Repertoires were sampled only after the peak T cell response.

CDR1 SGHTA and CDR2 FQGNSA come from the germline V gene. CDR3 length equals 19 residues. Trimming took off 4 bases at V and 0 bases at J, with 22 bases between the two ends. Details on this clone: The antigen remains undetermined.

Profiling relied on immunoSEQ multiplex PCR, and the TCRdb table lists in-frame clones only, not all of them. The sample carries approximately 150,000 clones, about 93% recorded once. The TCR was taken from an adult in good health. Sequenced here: peripheral blood, sampled on day 0 of AZD1222 vaccination. J is TRBJ1-3 and V is TRBV7-2, with D unclear. The CDR3: CASSYLGSPPKVSGNTIYF. CDR3 sequence (DNA): TGTGCCAGCAGCTATCTTGGCAGTCCGCCCAAGGTCTCTGGAAACACCATATATTTT.